Below are 10 T cell receptor beta chains sequenced from a single sample in a study of CD8 T cells in ankylosing spondylitis. Findings and limits, study-wide: Typical of ankylosing spondylitis blood, it appeared, was a TCR beta motif of under 10 highly homologous variants.

TCRdb reprocessed the 5' RACE reads with MiXCR, giving one entry per CDR3 protein. The table includes 450,000 to 550,000 distinct CDR3 sequences, approximately 5.3% detected once. No antigen is known for these receptors. The sample taken for sequencing was blood, either unsorted or a sorted T cell fraction (not recorded which). Receptors originate from a male donor with ankylosing spondylitis.

This clonotype was counted ten times or more. V gene TRBV7-6 combines with J gene TRBJ1-6, with D uncertain. Trimming left V 2 bases short and J 11 bases short, with 10 bases between. The germline CDR1 and CDR2 sequences are SGHVS and FNYEAQ. The CDR3 is 13 amino acids. CDR3 amino acids: CASSLKSGTPLHF. The CDR3 DNA sequence: TGTGCCAGCAGCTTAAAGTCGGGGACACCCCTCCACTTT.

This clonotype was counted at least ten times. The chain combines TRBV10-3 with TRBJ1-4; D is uncertain. This CDR3 spans 15 amino acids. Deletions cut 2 bases from V and 4 bases from J, with 11 bases between. Germline CDR1 is ENHRY and CDR2 is SYGVKD. The CDR3 DNA sequence: TGTGCCATCAGTGAGAGCTGGGTCGGTAATGAAAAACTGTTTTTT. It is translated as CAISESWVGNEKLFF.

This clonotype was observed a handful of times. The rearrangement joins TRBV15 to TRBJ2-4; maybe TRBD2 (6 bases). The CDR3 runs 12 residues. Germline V CDR1 and CDR2: LNHNV, YYDKDF (reference sequence). With 11 bases removed from V and 0 bases from J, the gap between germline ends came to 8 bases. CDR3 in DNA: TGTGCCTGCGGGGAAGCCAAAAACATTCAGTACTTC. Translation gives CACGEAKNIQYF.

The chain employs TRBV6-2 or TRBV6-3 and TRBJ1-1, with a tentative D call TRBD1 (5 bases). Germline CDR1 is MNHEY and CDR2 is SVGEGT. With 2 bases removed from V and 7 bases from J, the gap between germline ends came to 8 bases. The CDR3 is 12 residues long. The CDR3: CASSYGGIEAFF. In nucleotides, the CDR3 is TGTGCCAGCAGTTACGGGGGGATTGAAGCTTTCTTT.

The J gene is TRBJ1-2, the V gene TRBV5-6, with D hard to call. The CDR3 spans 15 residues. Trimming pared 0 bases from V and 7 bases from J, leaving 16 bases between. The germline CDR1 and CDR2 sequences are SGHDT and YYEEEE. CDR3 sequence: CASSLVTLRQVGYTF. Written as DNA, the CDR3 is TGTGCCAGCAGCTTGGTGACACTCCGGCAGGTTGGCTACACCTTC.

This clonotype was observed at least ten times. This chain links TRBV6-5 with TRBJ2-2; D is ambiguous. The germline gives CDR1 MNHEY, CDR2 SVGAGI. This CDR3 is built from 15 residues. V lost 4 bases and J lost 4, with 13 bases in between. The CDR3 nucleotides are TGTGCCAGCAGTTTTCTGTCCCGAAGCACCGGGGAGCTGTTTTTT. As protein: CASSFLSRSTGELFF.

This clonotype was recorded a few times. The chain is built from TRBV11-2 and TRBJ2-3; 10 positions match TRBD2. With V trimmed by 4 bases and J by 2 bases, 21 bases remained unmatched. In germline, CDR1 is SGHAT, CDR2 FQNNGV. The CDR3 has 21 amino acids. The CDR3 loop is CASSSQDRWASGGPNTDTQYF. DNA for the CDR3: TGTGCCAGCAGCTCTCAAGACCGCTGGGCTAGCGGGGGCCCCAACACAGATACGCAGTATTTT.

The sample holds many counts of this clonotype. The J gene is TRBJ1-1, the V gene TRBV7-9; the D gene is possibly TRBD1 (5 bases). The CDR3 is 12 residues long. Germline CDR1 reads SEHNR; CDR2 reads FQNEAQ (reference sequence). Trimming stripped 3 bases from V and 9 bases from J, with 11 bases between. CDR3 DNA sequence: TGTGCCAGCAGCTTGACAGCTGGTAAAGCTTTCTTT. Translated: CASSLTAGKAFF.

The V call is TRBV5-6, the J call TRBJ2-3, with D perhaps TRBD2 (6 bases). V lost 4 bases, J lost 10 bases, and 19 bases lay in between. CDR1 SGHDT and CDR2 YYEEEE come from the germline V gene. This CDR3 is 14 amino acids long. CDR3 amino acids: CASSTGTRDLPQYF. The CDR3 DNA is TGTGCCAGCAGCACGGGAACAAGGGACTTGCCGCAGTATTTT.

This clonotype was recorded a few times. The chain is built from TRBV4-3 and TRBJ2-7; 7 nucleotides line up with TRBD1. The V gene's germline CDR1 is LGHNA and CDR2 YSLEER. Trimming took 4 bases from V and 5 from J; bases not matched to a gene: 8. CDR3 length: 14 amino acids. As DNA, the CDR3 is TGCGCCAGCAGCCGCGAGACAGGGTATGACGAGCAGTACTTC. Residues: CASSRETGYDEQYF.